The next 18 T cell receptor beta chains were all read from a single sample in a study of monozygotic twins with inflammatory bowel disease. TCRdb re-analyzed the 5' RACE reads; it lists each CDR3 protein once, without DNA. Listed are approximately 85,000 distinct CDR3 sequences; approximately 7.4% falls within the top ten. The sequenced material came from blood. Source of these receptors: a human donor with ulcerative colitis or Crohn's disease, or a healthy co-twin of an affected twin (not recorded which).

V gene TRBV9 combines with J gene TRBJ2-2; TCRdb proposes TRBD1, but this gene call is untestable without DNA. There are 16 residues in the CDR3. Germline V gene sequence: CDR1 SGDLS, CDR2 YYNGEE. The CDR3 protein is CASSVDRDRRTGELFF.

The V gene is TRBV5-1, the J gene TRBJ1-2; without DNA, the TCRdb call of TRBD1 cannot be checked. Germline V gene lookup returns CDR1 SGHRS and CDR2 YFSETQ. This CDR3 has 14 residues. CDR3 amino acids: CASSLAGQGDGYTF. Looking up the rest from reference TRBV5-1 and TRBJ1-2 gives the full variable domain: KAGVTQTPRYLIKTRGQQVTLSCSPISGHRSVSWYQQTPGQGLQFLFEYFSETQRNKGNFPGRFSGRQFSNSRSEMNVSTLELGDSALYLCASSLAGQGDGYTFGSGTRLTVV.

The chain combines TRBV3-1 with TRBJ1-1. There are 15 residues in the CDR3. Germline CDR1 and CDR2: LGHDT and YNNKEL (reference sequence). The CDR3 loop is CASSLMGRLNTEAFF.

The V and J genes are TRBV20-1 and TRBJ2-7; TCRdb's D call of TRBD1 is untestable without DNA. CDR3 size: 16 residues. In germline, CDR1 is DFQATT, CDR2 SNEGSKA (reference sequence). CDR3 in amino acids: CSARVLRDRAFYEQYF.

The rearrangement uses TRBV20-1 and TRBJ1-2; without DNA, the TCRdb call of TRBD1 cannot be checked. Germline CDR1 is DFQATT and CDR2 is SNEGSKA (reference sequence). The CDR3 totals 13 residues. The CDR3 loop reads CSAAGTGGGGYTF.

This chain connects TRBV6-1 to TRBJ1-4. Per germline, CDR1 MNHNS and CDR2 SASEGT. The CDR3 covers 15 residues. The CDR3 here is CASSELGATNEKLFF.

The rearrangement joins TRBV20-1 to TRBJ2-7; with no DNA, the TCRdb D assignment of TRBD1 cannot be verified. CDR3 length: 14 amino acids. Germline values: CDR1 DFQATT, CDR2 SNEGSKA (reference sequence). CDR3 protein: CSTPGLGGGREQYF.

This chain joins TRBV10-2 and TRBJ2-3; TCRdb's assignment of TRBD2 cannot be checked, as there is no DNA. Germline V gene data show CDR1 as WSHSY and CDR2 as SAAADI. CDR3 length: 16 residues. CDR3 protein: CASTEGTSWVSDTQYF.

This rearrangement joins TRBV6-5 to TRBJ1-4. Per germline, CDR1 MNHEY and CDR2 SVGAGI. This CDR3 comprises 15 residues. The CDR3 is CASSSRRELNEKLFF.

V and J are TRBV7-9 and TRBJ1-4. Germline V gene lookup returns CDR1 SEHNR and CDR2 FQNEAQ (reference sequence). This CDR3 has 14 residues. The CDR3 loop is CASSLAASNEKLFF.

The chain combines TRBV29-1 with TRBJ1-2; TCRdb proposes TRBD1, but this gene call is untestable without DNA. The CDR3 has 13 residues. Germline V lookup: CDR1 SQVTM, CDR2 ANQGSEA. CDR3 amino acids: CSVVLTGTMSYTF.

The chain carries TRBV20-1 and TRBJ2-2. Germline lookup yields CDR1 DFQATT and CDR2 SNEGSKA (reference sequence). The CDR3 has 12 residues. CDR3 amino acids: CSARVGTGELFF.

The chain carries TRBV9 and TRBJ2-7; TCRdb reports TRBD1, a call that lacks DNA to check it against. Germline lookup yields CDR1 SGDLS and CDR2 YYNGEE. This CDR3 contains 16 residues. CDR3 protein: CASSVDPGQGAYEQYF. Based on the CDR3 plus reference TRBV9 and TRBJ2-7, the full variable domain is DSGVTQTPKHLITATGQRVTLRCSPRSGDLSVYWYQQSLDQGLQFLIQYYNGEERAKGNILERFSAQQFPDLHSELNLSSLELGDSALYFCASSVDPGQGAYEQYFGPGTRLTVT.

V and J are TRBV19 and TRBJ1-5; TCRdb's D call, TRBD1, is unchecked because there is no DNA. The CDR3 consists of 14 residues. The germline V gene encodes CDR1 LNHDA and CDR2 SQIVND (reference sequence). CDR3 residues: CASRYRGTNQPQHF.

The chain recombines TRBV18 with TRBJ2-5; TCRdb's D call of TRBD1 is untestable without DNA. CDR3 length: 15 amino acids. Per germline, CDR1 KGHSH and CDR2 LQKENI. The CDR3 protein is CASSAQGSPQETQYF. The variable domain in full, completed from reference TRBV18 and TRBJ2-5, reads NAGVMQNPRHLVRRRGQEARLRCSPMKGHSHVYWYRQLPEEGLKFMVYLQKENIIDESGMPKERFSAEFPKEGPSILRIQQVVRGDSAAYFCASSAQGSPQETQYFGPGTRLLVL.

The chain has TRBV12-3 or TRBV12-4 and TRBJ1-3; checking the TCRdb D call of TRBD1 is not possible without DNA. The CDR3 has 14 amino acids. CDR3 region: CASSLPDRRDTIYF.

The V call is TRBV5-1, the J call TRBJ2-1. Germline V gene lookup returns CDR1 SGHRS and CDR2 YFSETQ. The CDR3 extends over 17 amino acids. CDR3 sequence reads: CASSLLEFFSSYNEQFF.

This chain connects TRBV5-1 to TRBJ2-7. In germline, CDR1 is SGHRS, CDR2 YFSETQ. The CDR3 is 12 residues long. The CDR3 is CASREEMGEQYF.